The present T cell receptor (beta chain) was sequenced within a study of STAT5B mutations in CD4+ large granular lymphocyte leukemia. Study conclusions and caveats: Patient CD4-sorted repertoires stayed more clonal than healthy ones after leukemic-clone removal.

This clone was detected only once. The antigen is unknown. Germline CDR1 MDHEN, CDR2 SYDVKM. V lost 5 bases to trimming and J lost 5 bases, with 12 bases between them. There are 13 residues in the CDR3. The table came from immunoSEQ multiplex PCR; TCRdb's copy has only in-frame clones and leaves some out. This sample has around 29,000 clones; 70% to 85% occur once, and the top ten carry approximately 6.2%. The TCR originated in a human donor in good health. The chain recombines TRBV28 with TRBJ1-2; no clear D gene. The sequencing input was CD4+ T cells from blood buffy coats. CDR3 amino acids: CASSRHDFYGYTF. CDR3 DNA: TGTGCCAGCAGTCGACACGACTTTTATGGCTACACCTTC.